This T cell receptor (beta chain) was identified during a study of T cells in Graves' hyperthyroidism and ophthalmopathy. Study observations and caveats: Model output signaled ophthalmopathy a median roughly 6 months ahead of onset.

This CDR3 comprises 15 residues. V lost 3 bases, J lost 7 bases, and 8 bases stayed unmatched. Per germline, CDR1 LNHDA and CDR2 SQIVND (reference sequence). RNA transcripts provided the source from which TCR beta CDR3 regions were amplified. A first-round RT-PCR of the TCR CDR3 used the HTBI primer set. TCRdb reanalysed the multiplex PCR reads using MiXCR and keeps one entry per CDR3 protein. The table records 250,000 or so distinct CDR3 sequences, roughly 15% of them present only once. Pregnant or lactating patients were excluded, as were those with uncontrolled infection or other autoimmune disease. Clinical symptoms, serum thyroxine, TRAb, thyroid ultrasound and orbital computed tomography informed diagnoses. PBMCs stemmed from around 10 ml fresh peripheral blood. In the case of this clonotype: Its matching antigen is unknown.

The TCR was taken from a woman aged 45-59 years with Graves' hyperthyroidism that later progressed to Graves' ophthalmopathy. The material sequenced was blood. The V gene is TRBV19, the J gene TRBJ2-2; 7 bases are a match to TRBD2. The CDR3 loop reads CASSMRGSFHGELFF. CDR3 nucleotide sequence: TGTGCCAGTAGTATGCGCGGGAGTTTCCACGGGGAGCTGTTTTTT.